This TCR beta chain was sequenced for a study of blood T cell repertoires in COVID-19. At the level of the study: Both acute and convalescent COVID-19 samples were obtained from the United States, Italy and Spain. Nucleic acid was either cDNA or gDNA, and it came from T cells, B-cell-depleted T cells, or PBMCs.

Germline V gene sequence: CDR1 KGHSH, CDR2 LQKENI. Trimming left V 5 bases short and J 7 bases short, with 9 bases between. The CDR3 is 12 residues long. The participants were between roughly 18 and 89 years old and came from 24 US areas. As originally analysed: For nucleated cells, counts were estimated from reference gene primer amplification. Profiled with immunoSEQ multiplex PCR; TCRdb holds only in-frame clones, not every one. V and J calls plus clone size are reproduced from that table; the DNA served to infer D and trimming. The sample records over 120,000 clones, around 86% being singletons. This TCR was recovered from a man aged 55 to 70 who had recovered from COVID-19. Sequenced: PBMCs or T cells enriched from blood (not recorded which). The chain combines TRBV18 with TRBJ2-1; weak D call: TRBD2 (5 bases). CDR3 sequence: CASSSRGNEQFF. The CDR3 DNA reads as TGTGCCAGCTCATCGAGAGGGAATGAGCAGTTCTTC.